Below are 21 T cell receptor beta chains sequenced from a single sample in a study of cytomegalovirus exposure and HLA in healthy donors. This PCR relied on a set of 60 Vbeta primers and 13 Jbeta primers. This table comes from immunoSEQ multiplex PCR, and its TCRdb copy is limited to in-frame clones, with some not included. The table shows more than 95,000 clones, with roughly 13% occurring only once. Specimen: PBMCs. Every receptor here comes from a man in his forties or fifties in good health and CMV-seropositive.

The chain links TRBV6-5 to TRBJ2-2, with TRBD1 identical over 7 bases. The CDR3 spans 15 residues. V trimming: 2 bases; J trimming: 7 bases; junction bases outside the gene matches: 7. From germline, CDR1 is MNHEY and CDR2 SVGAGI. CDR3 sequence (DNA): TGTGCCAGCAGTTACGGGCAGGGGGATATCGGGGAGCTGTTTTTT. Translation gives CASSYGQGDIGELFF.

This clone has only a few counts. This chain uses TRBV5-5 with TRBJ1-5; D might be TRBD1 (6 bases). The CDR3 loop spans 14 amino acids. Germline loops: CDR1 SGHKS, CDR2 YYEKEE (reference sequence). V lost 4 bases, J lost 2 bases, and 10 bases lay in between. DNA of the CDR3: TGTGCCAGCAGCCCGACAGGACGCAATCAGCCCCAGCATTTT. Its protein product is CASSPTGRNQPQHF.

The chain employs TRBV23-1 and TRBJ2-5, with 8 bases fitting TRBD1. TRBV23-1 is annotated as an ORF whose role is uncertain. This CDR3 spans 17 amino acids. Trimming removed 2 bases from V and 2 bases from J; junction bases left unmatched: 10. CDR3 residues: CASSQDRYRGWQETQYF. The CDR3 nucleotides are TGCGCCAGCAGTCAAGATAGGTACAGGGGGTGGCAAGAGACCCAGTACTTC.

This clone occurred a few times. The rearrangement links TRBV5-1 to TRBJ2-5; 8 nucleotides align to TRBD2. The V and J ends lost 0 bases and 9 bases, in that order; junction bases with no gene match: 13. CDR3 size: 16 residues. CDR1 SGHRS and CDR2 YFSETQ come from the germline V gene. CDR3 in DNA: TGCGCCAGCAGCTTGGCCGCCCTAGCGGGCGCCGGGTCCCAGTACTTC. It yields the protein CASSLAALAGAGSQYF.

This clone has a handful of counts. The chain recombines TRBV11-3 with TRBJ2-7, with 7 nucleotides matching TRBD1. The ends lost 5 bases at V and 1 base at J; junction bases unmatched: 2. Germline V gene sequence: CDR1 SGHNT, CDR2 YENEEA. The CDR3 covers 13 residues. CDR3 sequence: CASSQGQSYEQYF. For the CDR3, the DNA is TGTGCCAGCAGCCAGGGACAGTCCTACGAGCAGTACTTC. The full variable domain, completed using reference TRBV11-3 and TRBJ2-7, is EAGVVQSPRYKIIEKKQPVAFWCNPISGHNTLYWYLQNLGQGPELLIRYENEEAVDDSQLPKDRFSAERLKGVDSTLKIQPAELGDSAVYLCASSQGQSYEQYFGPGTRLTVT.

This clone came up a few times. The rearrangement joins TRBV6-5 to TRBJ2-5; no reliable D call. Trimming left V 0 bases short and J 4 bases short, with 15 bases between. From germline, CDR1 is MNHEY and CDR2 SVGAGI. CDR3 length: 16 residues. The DNA for the CDR3 is TGTGCCAGCAGTTACTCGAATCGTCTAGGCGCAGAGACCCAGTACTTC. Its translation: CASSYSNRLGAETQYF.

CDR3 protein: CASGLADRYEQYF. The CDR3 nucleotides read TGTGCCAGTGGGCTAGCGGACCGATACGAGCAGTACTTC. The chain couples TRBV19 to TRBJ2-7; 7 nucleotides agree with TRBD2. The CDR3 has 13 residues. Trimming cost V 8 bases and J 4 bases; bases outside gene matches: 8. Germline values: CDR1 LNHDA, CDR2 SQIVND (reference sequence).

This clone occurred a few times. V is TRBV28 and J is TRBJ1-4, with a possible D match to TRBD1 (6 bases). Per the germline V gene, CDR1 is MDHEN and CDR2 is SYDVKM. The CDR3 is 14 residues long. Trimming stripped 5 bases from V and 8 bases from J, with 15 bases between. For the CDR3, the DNA is TGTGCCAGCAGTAAGGGACAAGCAAGAGAAAAACTGTTTTTT. Its translation: CASSKGQAREKLFF.

This clone was recorded a few times. V gene TRBV19 combines with J gene TRBJ1-4; no reliable D call. Germline CDR1 is LNHDA and CDR2 is SQIVND (reference sequence). V was shortened by 3 bases and J by 8 bases, with 10 bases between the two germline ends. This CDR3 spans 13 amino acids. The CDR3 DNA reads as TGTGCCAGTAGTATTGGAGGAAGGGAAAAACTGTTTTTT. Amino acid sequence: CASSIGGREKLFF.

This clone has only a few counts. The chain joins TRBV7-9 to TRBJ1-1; D remains unclear. Trimming cost V 3 bases and J 1 base, with 6 bases left between them. The CDR3 contains 13 residues. Germline-derived CDR1 and CDR2 are SEHNR and FQNEAQ (reference sequence). The chain's CDR3 is CASSLAENTEAFF. The CDR3 DNA reads as TGTGCCAGCAGCTTGGCCGAGAACACTGAAGCTTTCTTT.

The chain joins TRBV9 to TRBJ1-1; no firm D call. This CDR3 contains 14 residues. The germline V gene encodes CDR1 SGDLS and CDR2 YYNGEE. V lost 0 bases to trimming and J lost 0 bases, with 6 bases between them. CDR3 sequence: CASSVGGMNTEAFF. In nucleotides, the CDR3 is TGTGCCAGCAGCGTAGGAGGGATGAACACTGAAGCTTTCTTT.

This clone was recorded a few times. This chain connects TRBV28 to TRBJ1-1; possible D gene TRBD1, 5 bases. V was cut by 5 bases and J by 1 base, with 5 bases left in between. This CDR3 contains 12 residues. The germline V gene has CDR1 MDHEN and CDR2 SYDVKM. The DNA of the CDR3 is TGTGCCAGCAGTACAGGGAACACTGAAGCTTTCTTT. Amino acid sequence: CASSTGNTEAFF.

This clone was seen a handful of times. V gene TRBV4-1 combines with J gene TRBJ1-2; 9 positions agree with TRBD1. V gave up 6 bases and J gave up 8 bases; unmatched junction bases: 13. The CDR3 consists of 15 residues. The V gene's germline CDR1 is MGHRA and CDR2 YSYEKL. The chain's CDR3 is CASRSNSQGAWGYTF. The CDR3 DNA reads as TGCGCCAGCAGGTCAAATTCACAGGGGGCTTGGGGCTACACCTTC.

Only a few counts were recorded for this clone. The gene calls are TRBV18 and TRBJ1-2; 8 positions agree with TRBD1. CDR1 and CDR2 from the germline V gene are KGHSH and LQKENI. After removal of 6 bases from V and 3 bases from J, the junction contained 6 bases not matched to a gene. CDR3 length equals 14 residues. The chain's CDR3 is CASSSGQADYGYTF. CDR3 in DNA: TGTGCCAGCTCTTCGGGACAGGCGGACTATGGCTACACCTTC.

This clone was detected only a few times. The chain recombines TRBV5-1 with TRBJ1-1, with 11 nucleotides matching TRBD1. Germline V lookup: CDR1 SGHRS, CDR2 YFSETQ. After removal of 5 bases from V and 2 bases from J, the junction contained 8 bases not matched to a gene. The CDR3 has 16 residues. CDR3 residues: CASRGQGVIPNTEAFF. DNA for the CDR3: TGCGCCAGCAGGGGACAGGGGGTGATCCCAAACACTGAAGCTTTCTTT.

This clone was seen a handful of times. This chain uses TRBV5-1 with TRBJ1-2; unclear D gene. Germline-derived CDR1 and CDR2 are SGHRS and YFSETQ. The CDR3 has 15 residues. V was shortened by 4 bases and J by 7 bases, with 20 bases between the two germline ends. CDR3 region: CASSHGNSGVGGYTF. CDR3 bases: TGCGCCAGCAGCCACGGGAACAGTGGGGTGGGTGGCTACACCTTC.

In its sample, this clone was seen a few times. This chain joins TRBV5-1 and TRBJ2-1; 10 bases fit TRBD2. The V gene end was trimmed by 1 base and the J gene end by 5 bases; junction bases not matched to a gene: 9. CDR3 length: 17 residues. CDR1 and CDR2 from the germline V gene are SGHRS and YFSETQ. The chain's CDR3 is CASSLKASGSLNNEQFF. CDR3 in DNA: TGCGCCAGCAGCTTGAAGGCTAGCGGGAGTCTCAACAATGAGCAGTTCTTC.

In this sample, this clone turned up a few times. The chain links TRBV10-3 to TRBJ1-1; D is unresolved. The CDR3 covers 18 residues. The V gene's germline CDR1 is ENHRY and CDR2 SYGVKD. Trimming removed 6 bases from V and 3 bases from J, with 26 bases in between. DNA for the CDR3: TGTGCCATCAGCGATCCGGCTCTTCCCATCTTAGCGGACACTGAAGCTTTCTTT. Its protein product is CAISDPALPILADTEAFF.

This clone was found a few times. The chain combines TRBV2 with TRBJ2-7; perhaps TRBD2 as D (5 bases). V lost 7 bases and J lost 3, with 13 bases in between. Germline loops: CDR1 SNHLY, CDR2 FYNNEI. CDR3 length: 13 residues. The CDR3 coding sequence is TGTGCCAGCATTGCCGGAGGAGACTACGAGCAGTACTTC. Its translation is CASIAGGDYEQYF.

This rearrangement joins TRBV5-1 to TRBJ2-7, with TRBD1 matching 11 bases. Germline CDR1 is SGHRS and CDR2 is YFSETQ. J gave up 7 bases and V 7 bases, and 10 bases lay outside the gene matches. The CDR3 has 14 amino acids. CDR3 in amino acids: CASVLGTGGGEQYF. DNA of the CDR3: TGCGCCAGCGTCCTTGGGACAGGGGGTGGGGAGCAGTACTTC.

By proportion, this clone is medium-sized. The genes are TRBV9 and TRBJ2-7, with D possibly TRBD2 on 6 matching bases. Trimming shortened V by 3 bases and J by 8 bases, and 15 bases separated the two germline ends. The CDR3 covers 13 residues. Germline V CDR1 and CDR2: SGDLS, YYNGEE. The CDR3 sequence is CASSARDSPQQYF. The CDR3 DNA reads as TGTGCCAGCAGCGCCCGGGACTCCCCGCAGCAGTACTTC.